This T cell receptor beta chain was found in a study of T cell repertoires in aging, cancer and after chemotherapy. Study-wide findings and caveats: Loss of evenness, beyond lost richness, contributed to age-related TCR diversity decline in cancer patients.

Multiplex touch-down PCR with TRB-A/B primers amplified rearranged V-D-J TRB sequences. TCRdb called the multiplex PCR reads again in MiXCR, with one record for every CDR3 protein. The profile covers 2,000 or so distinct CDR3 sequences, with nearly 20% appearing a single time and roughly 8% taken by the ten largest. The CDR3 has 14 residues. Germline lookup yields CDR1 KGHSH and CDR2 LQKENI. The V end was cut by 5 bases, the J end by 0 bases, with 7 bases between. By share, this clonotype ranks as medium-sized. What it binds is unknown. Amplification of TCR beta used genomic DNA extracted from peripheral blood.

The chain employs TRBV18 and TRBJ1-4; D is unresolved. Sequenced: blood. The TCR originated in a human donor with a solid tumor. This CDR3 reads CASSGAATNEKLFF. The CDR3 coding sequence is TGTGCCAGCTCAGGAGCCGCAACTAATGAAAAACTGTTTTTT. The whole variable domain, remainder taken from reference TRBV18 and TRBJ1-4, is NAGVMQNPRHLVRRRGQEARLRCSPMKGHSHVYWYRQLPEEGLKFMVYLQKENIIDESGMPKERFSAEFPKEGPSILRIQQVVRGDSAAYFCASSGAATNEKLFFGSGTQLSVL.